Sequencing of this TCR beta chain was carried out in a study of blood T cell repertoires in COVID-19. Study information: Researchers got acute and convalescent COVID-19 samples from the United States, Italy and Spain.

Produced via immunoSEQ multiplex PCR; TCRdb's table is partial and in-frame only. The sample contains under 300,000 clones, 88% of which appear only once. This CDR3 comprises 14 residues. V was pared by 5 bases and J by 13 bases, with 15 bases of the junction left unmatched. Germline loops: CDR1 MNHEY, CDR2 SVGAGI. The chain carries TRBV6-5 and TRBJ1-2; 8 nucleotides align to TRBD1. The TCR originated in a woman aged 25 to 39 who had recovered from COVID-19. The specimen sequenced was PBMCs or T cells enriched from blood (not recorded which). As DNA, the CDR3 is TGTGCCAGCAGTCCATCGACAGGGGACCCATATTTCACCTTC. Translation gives CASSPSTGDPYFTF.